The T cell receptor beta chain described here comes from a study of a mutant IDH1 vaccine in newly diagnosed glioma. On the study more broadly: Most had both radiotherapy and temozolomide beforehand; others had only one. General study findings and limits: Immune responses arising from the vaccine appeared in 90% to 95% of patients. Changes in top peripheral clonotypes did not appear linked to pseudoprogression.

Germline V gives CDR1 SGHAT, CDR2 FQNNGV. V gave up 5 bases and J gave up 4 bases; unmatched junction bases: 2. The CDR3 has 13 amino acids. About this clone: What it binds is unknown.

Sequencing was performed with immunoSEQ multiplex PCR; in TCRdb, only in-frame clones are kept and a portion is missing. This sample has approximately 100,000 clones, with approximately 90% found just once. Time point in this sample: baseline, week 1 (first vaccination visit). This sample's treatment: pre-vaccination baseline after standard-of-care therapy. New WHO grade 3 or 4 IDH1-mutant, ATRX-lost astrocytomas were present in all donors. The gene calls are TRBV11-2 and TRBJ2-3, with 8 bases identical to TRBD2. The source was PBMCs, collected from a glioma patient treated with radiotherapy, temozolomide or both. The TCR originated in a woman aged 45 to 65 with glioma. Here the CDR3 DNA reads TGTGCCAGCAGCGTCGGGGGGGCAGATACGCAGTATTTT. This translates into CASSVGGADTQYF.